This is a list of T cell receptor beta chains from one sample in a study of cytomegalovirus exposure and HLA in healthy donors. Only in-frame clones appear in the TCRdb table, and some are missing; sequencing was by immunoSEQ multiplex PCR. This table has about 100,000 clones, 76% appearing once. Sequenced sample: PBMCs. The receptors originated from a woman aged 55-75 years in good health and CMV-seropositive. CDR3s include the opening cysteine and the closing phenylalanine or tryptophan. Each record gives: D gene, V gene, J gene, clone size, CDR3 protein, CDR3 DNA. A D gene is named only where the DNA matches it firmly. Expanded clones are given a class, and other clones once, few, many or no size at all.

TRBD2,TRBV4-1,TRBJ2-1,once,CASSQILASGRNEQFF,TGCGCCAGCAGCCAAATCTTAGCTAGCGGGAGGAATGAGCAGTTCTTC
-,TRBV6-1,TRBJ2-7,-,CASSEPGEISYEQYF,TGTGCCAGCAGTGAACCAGGCGAGATATCCTACGAGCAGTACTTC
TRBD1,TRBV7-2,TRBJ1-1,-,CASSLRQGSAEAFF,TGTGCCAGCAGCCTGAGACAGGGATCGGCTGAAGCTTTCTTT
TRBD1,TRBV11-2,TRBJ2-7,-,CASSYGTGSSYEQYF,TGTGCCAGCAGCTACGGGACAGGGTCTTCCTACGAGCAGTACTTC
-,TRBV27,TRBJ1-2,-,CASSQLDRSYGYTF,TGTGCCAGCAGTCAACTCGACAGAAGCTATGGCTACACCTTC
-,TRBV6-1,TRBJ1-1,-,CASSAGNGNTEAFF,TGTGCCAGCAGTGCCGGGAACGGGAACACTGAAGCTTTCTTT
-,TRBV28,TRBJ1-3,-,CASPDSSGNTIYF,TGTGCCAGCCCGGACAGCTCTGGAAACACCATATATTTT
TRBD2,TRBV5-6,TRBJ2-3,-,CASSSLAGDTDTQYF,TGTGCCAGCAGCTCGTTAGCGGGTGACACAGATACGCAGTATTTT
-,TRBV15,TRBJ2-5,-,CATSRDPTAQETQYF,TGTGCCACCAGCAGAGATCCCACAGCTCAAGAGACCCAGTACTTC
TRBD2,TRBV27,TRBJ2-3,-,CASSLSGVSTDTQYF,TGTGCCAGCAGTCTCAGCGGGGTTAGCACAGATACGCAGTATTTT
-,TRBV10-3,TRBJ1-1,-,CAITEGALGSEAFF,TGTGCCATCACCGAAGGGGCTCTGGGTTCTGAAGCTTTCTTT
-,TRBV18,TRBJ2-7,-,CASSPGLSSYEQYF,TGTGCCAGCTCACCGGGCCTAAGCTCCTACGAGCAGTACTTC
TRBD2,TRBV11-3,TRBJ2-1,-,CASKGREYNEQFF,TGTGCCAGTAAAGGGCGGGAGTACAATGAGCAGTTCTTC
TRBD1,TRBV6-4,TRBJ1-2,-,CASSPGQGIGYTF,TGTGCCAGCAGCCCGGGACAGGGAATCGGCTACACCTTC
-,TRBV28,TRBJ1-2,-,CASAPNGYGYTF,TGTGCCAGCGCCCCGAACGGCTATGGCTACACCTTC
-,TRBV5-6,TRBJ1-3,-,CASSLGWTVSGNTIYF,TGTGCCAGCAGCTTGGGATGGACAGTCTCTGGAAACACCATATATTTT
TRBD1,TRBV6-6,TRBJ2-7,-,CASSAWDRGDEQYF,TGTGCCAGCAGTGCCTGGGACAGGGGGGACGAGCAGTACTTC
-,TRBV18,TRBJ1-3,-,CASSPPGPSGNTIYF,TGTGCCAGCTCACCCCCCGGTCCCTCTGGAAACACCATATATTTT
-,TRBV20-1,TRBJ2-5,-,CSGVGTQYF,TGCAGTGGTGTCGGGACCCAGTACTTC
TRBD1,TRBV19,TRBJ1-2,-,CASNNRGYGYTF,TGTGCCAGTAACAACAGGGGCTATGGCTACACCTTC
TRBD2,TRBV5-1,TRBJ2-5,-,CASSLELAGSETQYF,TGCGCCAGCAGCTTGGAACTAGCGGGATCAGAGACCCAGTACTTC
TRBD2,TRBV14,TRBJ2-7,once,CASSLWTSGRSVGEQYF,TGTGCCAGCAGCCTCTGGACTAGCGGGAGGAGCGTCGGCGAGCAGTACTTC
TRBD1,TRBV6-1,TRBJ1-4,few,CASKKGQDRGVKLFF,TGTGCCAGCAAGAAAGGTCAGGACAGGGGAGTAAAACTGTTTTTT
TRBD2,TRBV2,TRBJ2-7,-,CASKKDLAETYEQYF,TGTGCCAGCAAAAAGGACCTAGCGGAAACCTACGAGCAGTACTTC
TRBD1,TRBV4-1,TRBJ2-5,-,CASSREDRGQETQYF,TGCGCCAGCAGCCGAGAGGACAGGGGACAAGAGACCCAGTACTTC
-,TRBV6-5,TRBJ2-2,-,CASNTGVAGELFF,TGTGCCAGCAACACGGGGGTTGCGGGGGAGCTGTTTTTT
-,TRBV27,TRBJ2-1,-,CASSLPGINNEQFF,TGTGCCAGCAGTTTGCCCGGTATTAACAATGAGCAGTTCTTC
-,TRBV7-9,TRBJ1-4,-,CASSLDRGWGEKLFF,TGTGCCAGCAGCTTAGATCGGGGTTGGGGTGAAAAACTGTTTTTT
-,TRBV11-2,TRBJ1-1,-,CASSLAGLPNTEAFF,TGTGCCAGCAGCTTAGCAGGGCTTCCCAACACTGAAGCTTTCTTT
TRBD1,TRBV6-5,TRBJ2-7,-,CASSPGTDLYEQYF,TGTGCCAGCAGTCCTGGGACAGACCTTTACGAGCAGTACTTC
TRBD1,TRBV6-6,TRBJ2-7,many,CATRTGDDYEQYF,TGTGCCACCCGGACAGGGGATGACTACGAGCAGTACTTC
-,TRBV27,TRBJ1-5,once,CASRPGHSNQPQHF,TGTGCCAGCAGACCAGGGCATAGCAATCAGCCCCAGCATTTT
-,TRBV6-1,TRBJ2-7,-,CASSDYQGTSYEQYF,TGTGCCAGCAGTGATTACCAGGGGACCTCCTACGAGCAGTACTTC
TRBD2,TRBV5-1,TRBJ2-7,-,CASSLTSGVYEQYF,TGCGCCAGCAGCTTGACTAGCGGCGTCTACGAGCAGTACTTC
TRBD1,TRBV9,TRBJ1-1,-,CASSSRPGTGGAGTEAFF,TGTGCCAGCAGCTCCCGTCCCGGGACAGGGGGCGCGGGTACTGAAGCTTTCTTT
-,TRBV25-1,TRBJ2-1,-,CASSESVTFNEQFF,TGTGCCAGCAGTGAATCGGTTACTTTCAATGAGCAGTTCTTC
TRBD2,TRBV18,TRBJ2-5,-,CASSPGLGGETQYF,TGTGCCAGCTCACCCGGACTAGGAGGGGAGACCCAGTACTTC